This is a list of T cell receptor beta chains from one sample in a study of T-cell memory formation after mild COVID-19. TCRdb re-analysed the 5' RACE reads in MiXCR, keeping a single row per CDR3 protein. Of approximately 60,000 distinct CDR3 sequences detected, about a tenth appear once; the ten largest clones hold 0.95% to 1.3%. Sequencing used PBMCs or a T cell subset sorted from them (not recorded which). The receptors originated from a man aged 18 to 30 who had mild COVID-19 (a few samples of this study predate the infection). Cell type and time point are not known. CDR3s include the opening cysteine and the closing phenylalanine or tryptophan. D genes are given only for firm matches. Clone size, where shown, is once, few, many, or a class for clones that have expanded.

j_call d_call v_call clone_size cdr3_aa cdr3_nt
TRBJ2-6 - TRBV7-9 few CASSRFSGANVLTF TGTGCCAGCAGCCGCTTCTCTGGGGCCAACGTCCTGACTTTC
TRBJ2-1 - TRBV6-5 many CASSHRDREQFF TGTGCCAGCAGTCACCGTGATCGGGAGCAGTTCTTC
TRBJ2-5 - TRBV5-1 - CASSTRTKETQYF TGCGCCAGCAGCACCCGGACAAAAGAGACCCAGTACTTC
TRBJ1-1 - TRBV7-3 - CASSSVQGFHTEAFF TGTGCCAGCAGCTCGGTACAGGGTTTTCACACTGAAGCTTTCTTT
TRBJ2-6 - TRBV25-1 - CASSARTGPVLTF TGTGCCAGCAGTGCCAGGACGGGGCCGGTCCTGACTTTC
TRBJ2-7 TRBD2 TRBV7-2 many CASSFSGGTSYEQYF TGTGCCAGCAGCTTTAGCGGGGGGACGTCCTACGAGCAGTACTTC
TRBJ2-1 - TRBV2 - CASRLRGGPYNEQFF TGTGCCAGCAGGTTAAGGGGGGGCCCCTACAATGAGCAGTTCTTC
TRBJ2-5 - TRBV7-7 - CASSPTSPRSGTQYF TGTGCCAGCAGCCCGACAAGTCCGAGATCGGGGACCCAGTACTTC
TRBJ1-1 - TRBV11-2 few CASSRIRGEGSNTEAFF TGTGCCAGCAGCCGGATTAGGGGGGAGGGGAGTAACACTGAAGCTTTCTTT
TRBJ2-3 TRBD2 TRBV7-2 many CASSLGYRLAGGDTQYF TGTGCCAGCAGCTTAGGCTATAGACTAGCGGGGGGGGATACGCAGTATTTT
TRBJ2-7 TRBD2 TRBV15 - CATSSGLAGSYEQYF TGTGCCACCAGCTCGGGACTAGCGGGCTCCTACGAGCAGTACTTC
TRBJ2-4 - TRBV5-1 many CASSSGPTVLAKNIQYF TGCGCCAGCAGCTCGGGGCCGACAGTTCTAGCCAAAAACATTCAGTACTTC
TRBJ1-2 - TRBV5-4 few CASSLGPTEGYGYTF TGTGCCAGCAGCTTGGGACCGACAGAGGGCTATGGCTACACCTTC
TRBJ2-6 - TRBV20-1 many CSAPETSGANVLTF TGCAGTGCCCCAGAGACCTCTGGGGCCAACGTCCTGACTTTC
TRBJ2-1 - TRBV7-6 few CASSSKTGNNNEQFF TGTGCCAGCAGCTCCAAAACCGGGAACAACAATGAGCAGTTCTTC
TRBJ2-3 TRBD2 TRBV20-1 few CSARVAGGTDTQYF TGCAGTGCTAGGGTAGCGGGGGGCACAGATACGCAGTATTTT
TRBJ2-3 TRBD2 TRBV7-9 - CASSAGGHTDTQYF TGTGCCAGCAGCGCGGGGGGGCATACAGATACGCAGTATTTT
TRBJ1-6 - TRBV5-1 - CASRAGSVSPNSPLHF TGCGCCAGCAGGGCTGGGAGTGTATCCCCTAATTCACCCCTCCACTTT
TRBJ1-1 - TRBV6-6 - CASSYGSAGHTEAFF TGTGCCAGCAGTTATGGGTCGGCAGGGCACACTGAAGCTTTCTTT
TRBJ2-7 - TRBV7-6 many CASSFRTSSSYEQYF TGTGCCAGCAGCTTTAGGACATCAAGCTCCTACGAGCAGTACTTC
TRBJ2-7 TRBD2 TRBV3-1 - CASSTGTSGSYEQYF TGTGCCAGCAGCACCGGGACTAGCGGCTCCTACGAGCAGTACTTC
TRBJ2-5 - TRBV3-1 - CASSQVPALAEETQYF TGTGCCAGCAGCCAAGTGCCCGCGTTAGCGGAAGAGACCCAGTACTTC
TRBJ2-3 TRBD2 TRBV25-1 few CASSETSGADTQYF TGTGCCAGCAGTGAGACTAGCGGGGCAGATACGCAGTATTTT
TRBJ2-7 TRBD2 TRBV5-1 few CASSLDLRTSGAKIYEQYF TGCGCCAGCAGCTTGGATTTACGGACTAGCGGGGCCAAAATCTACGAGCAGTACTTC
TRBJ2-3 - TRBV5-4 few CASSSDKDHTDTQYF TGTGCCAGCAGCTCGGACAAGGACCACACAGATACGCAGTATTTT
TRBJ1-1 - TRBV11-2 - CASSLWGSGRAEAFF TGTGCCAGCAGCTTATGGGGGTCGGGAAGGGCTGAAGCTTTCTTT
TRBJ2-1 - TRBV7-2 few CASSLGEGDRQFF TGTGCCAGCAGCTTAGGGGAGGGGGACAGGCAGTTCTTC
TRBJ2-1 TRBD1 TRBV4-2 many CASSQGSLRGTNEQFF TGTGCCAGCAGCCAAGGATCCCTCAGGGGGACCAATGAGCAGTTCTTC
TRBJ2-3 - TRBV5-5 medium-sized CASSLVSGSADTQYF TGTGCCAGCAGCTTGGTCAGCGGGTCCGCAGATACGCAGTATTTT
TRBJ1-6 - TRBV7-9 few CASSSQGTNNSPLHF TGTGCCAGCAGTTCGCAGGGGACCAATAATTCACCCCTCCACTTT
TRBJ2-2 - TRBV7-3 - CASSLTGSETGELFF TGTGCCAGCAGCTTAACCGGTTCCGAAACCGGGGAGCTGTTTTTT
TRBJ2-1 - TRBV5-1 few CASSLEGMYYNEQFF TGCGCCAGCAGCTTGGAAGGGATGTACTACAATGAGCAGTTCTTC
TRBJ1-5 - TRBV12-3/TRBV12-4 many CASRNSNPNQPQHF TGTGCCAGCAGAAACAGCAATCCGAATCAGCCCCAGCATTTT
TRBJ2-4 TRBD1 TRBV29-1 - CSVGYTGDIQYF TGCAGCGTCGGATACACAGGGGACATTCAGTACTTC
TRBJ2-1 TRBD2 TRBV18 many CASSPPGLATYNEQFF TGTGCCAGCTCACCACCGGGACTAGCTACCTACAATGAGCAGTTCTTC
TRBJ2-3 TRBD2 TRBV5-1 - CASSPGLAGESDTQYF TGCGCCAGCAGCCCCGGACTAGCGGGGGAATCAGATACGCAGTATTTT
TRBJ2-3 - TRBV7-9 few CASSFDWGGDTQYF TGTGCCAGCAGCTTCGATTGGGGTGGAGATACGCAGTATTTT
TRBJ2-2 - TRBV4-3 - CASSQEPGSGELFF TGCGCCAGCAGCCAAGAGCCAGGATCCGGGGAGCTGTTTTTT
TRBJ2-5 - TRBV7-2 many CASSSATALDQYF TGTGCCAGCAGCTCCGCGACAGCCTTAGACCAGTACTTC
TRBJ2-3 - TRBV29-1 many CSASDSRTDTQYF TGCAGCGCGTCTGACAGCCGCACAGATACGCAGTATTTT
TRBJ1-1 - TRBV12-3/TRBV12-4 few CASSRQGMNTEAFF TGTGCCAGCAGTCGCCAGGGGATGAACACTGAAGCTTTCTTT
TRBJ2-1 - TRBV9 - CASSVGPGDEQFF TGTGCCAGCAGCGTAGGCCCGGGAGATGAGCAGTTCTTC
TRBJ1-5 - TRBV7-4 - CASSSLDSNQPQHF TGTGCCAGCAGCTCCCTCGATAGCAATCAGCCCCAGCATTTT
TRBJ2-1 - TRBV20-1 - CSGQSSYNEQFF TGCAGTGGACAGAGCTCCTACAATGAGCAGTTCTTC
TRBJ1-2 - TRBV4-1 - CASSQDFRRLASGYTF TGCGCCAGCAGTCAAGATTTTCGACGGTTAGCCTCTGGCTACACCTTC
TRBJ1-1 - TRBV19 - CASSTGRTVNTEAFF TGTGCCAGTAGTACCGGACGGACGGTGAACACTGAAGCTTTCTTT
TRBJ2-2 - TRBV7-3 - CASSLKGGTNGELFF TGTGCCAGCAGCTTAAAGGGGGGGACGAACGGGGAGCTGTTTTTT
TRBJ2-5 - TRBV4-1 - CASSQESWGRGPETQYF TGCGCCAGCAGCCAAGAGTCTTGGGGTAGGGGCCCGGAGACCCAGTACTTC
TRBJ1-5 - TRBV9 - CASSVGGFDQPQHF TGTGCCAGCAGCGTTGGGGGATTTGATCAGCCCCAGCATTTT